These 31 T cell receptor beta chains share one sample of origin, sequenced in a study of shared T cell receptors in the human thymus. Clones were sequenced by immunoSEQ multiplex PCR, and TCRdb holds only the in-frame ones, with some missing. The sample gives approximately 730,000 clones, 70% to 90% of which show up once; 0.0095% to 0.011% is in the top ten. This sample was also put to use in a study of human thymus T cells.

Sequencing was done on a sample of thymocytes. Receptor source: a girl less than two years old with a congenital heart defect.

Of note for this clone: At one of its ends the junction is not consistent with the germline gene, which may arise from a read error. The chain combines TRBV5-1 with TRBJ1-2; 7 bases line up with TRBD1. Germline values: CDR1 SGHRS, CDR2 YFSETQ. CDR3 length: 13 amino acids. The CDR3 region is CASTLGQYYGYTF. The CDR3 nucleotides are TGCGCCAGCACCTTGGGACAGTACTATGGCTACACCTTC.

The rearrangement links TRBV5-6 to TRBJ1-1, with D unclear. The CDR3 extends over 15 amino acids. Trimming cost V 4 bases and J 6 bases, with 19 bases left between them. The germline gives CDR1 SGHDT, CDR2 YYEEEE. The DNA of the CDR3 is TGTGCCAGCAGCCCAGGCAAGCACAGAGAAGCTGAAGCTTTCTTT. It encodes CASSPGKHREAEAFF. Variable domain in full (rest from reference TRBV5-6 and TRBJ1-1): DAGVTQSPTHLIKTRGQQVTLRCSPKSGHDTVSWYQQALGQGPQFIFQYYEEEERQRGNFPDRFSGHQFPNYSSELNVNALLLGDSALYLCASSPGKHREAEAFFGQGTRLTVV.

The V call is TRBV5-1, the J call TRBJ2-7; 10 nucleotides align to TRBD1. J was trimmed by 3 bases and V by 4 bases; bases with no gene match: 10. The CDR3 totals 16 residues. Germline CDR1 SGHRS, CDR2 YFSETQ. As DNA, the CDR3 is TGCGCCAGCAGCCCCTGGGACAGGGGCCCCAACTACGAGCAGTACTTC. Its protein product is CASSPWDRGPNYEQYF. The variable domain in full, with the rest retrieved from reference TRBV5-1 and TRBJ2-7, is KAGVTQTPRYLIKTRGQQVTLSCSPISGHRSVSWYQQTPGQGLQFLFEYFSETQRNKGNFPGRFSGRQFSNSRSEMNVSTLELGDSALYLCASSPWDRGPNYEQYFGPGTRLTVT.

The V call is TRBV6-1, the J call TRBJ2-2; TRBD1 matches at 9 bases. Germline V gene data show CDR1 as MNHNS and CDR2 as SASEGT. The CDR3 is made up of 18 amino acids. The V segment lost 2 bases and the J segment 1 base; nucleotides outside the gene matches: 8. This chain's CDR3 is CASSEIRGDRVNTGELFF. CDR3 coding DNA: TGTGCCAGCAGTGAAATTCGAGGGGACAGGGTGAACACCGGGGAGCTGTTTTTT.

The chain couples TRBV5-1 to TRBJ1-1, with D maybe TRBD1 (5 bases). V was clipped by 7 bases and J by 1 base, with 11 bases between them. Per the germline V gene, CDR1 is SGHRS and CDR2 is YFSETQ. The CDR3 has 13 amino acids. CDR3 bases: TGCGCCAGCCGGATTCAGGGGAACACTGAAGCTTTCTTT. It specifies CASRIQGNTEAFF.

The chain uses TRBV5-6 and TRBJ1-1; D perhaps matches TRBD1 (5 bases). The CDR3 is 13 amino acids. Trimming left V 2 bases short and J 5 bases short, with 10 bases between. Germline CDR1 SGHDT, CDR2 YYEEEE. Written as DNA, the CDR3 is TGTGCCAGCAGCTTCGGGGGAAGGACTGAAGCTTTCTTT. Its protein product is CASSFGGRTEAFF.

The chain links TRBV21-1 to TRBJ1-1; the DNA was not compared with TRBD1, the D call given in the table. TRBV21-1 is recorded as a pseudogene. This CDR3 comprises 16 residues. For the CDR3, the DNA is TGTGCCAGCAGCAAAGGGTTACGCAGATGGAACACTGAAGCTTTCTTT. It encodes CASSKGLRRWNTEAFF.

The genes are TRBV5-4 and TRBJ2-5, with 10 positions matching TRBD1. The CDR3 spans 14 residues. CDR1 and CDR2 (germline): SGHNT, YYREEE (reference sequence). Trimming cost V 5 bases and J 1 base; bases outside gene matches: 2. The CDR3 bases are TGTGCCAGCAGGAGGACAGGGGGCCAAGAGACCCAGTACTTC. Translating it yields CASRRTGGQETQYF.

The V and J genes are TRBV6-5 and TRBJ1-5, with D unclear. Looked up from germline, CDR1 is MNHEY and CDR2 is SVGAGI. The CDR3 contains 15 residues. V lost 7 bases and J lost 3, with 16 bases in between. In DNA, the CDR3 is TGTGCCAGCAAGCCCCACCAGGAATTCAATCAGCCCCAGCATTTT. Its translation is CASKPHQEFNQPQHF.

Note on this clone: Just one base apart from a much larger clone, this may be a read error. The chain joins TRBV11-2 to TRBJ1-2; no firm D call. The CDR3 runs 12 residues. The ends were cut back, 1 base at V and 4 bases at J, with 4 bases in the middle. Per the germline V gene, CDR1 is SGHAT and CDR2 is FQNNGV. CDR3 in amino acids: CASSLASYGYTF. CDR3 nucleotides: TGTGCCAGCAGCTTAGCCAGCTATGGCTACACCTTC.

The genes are TRBV28 and TRBJ2-3; 8 bases match TRBD1. Trimming took 1 base from V and 6 from J; bases not matched to a gene: 3. CDR3 length equals 14 residues. Germline-derived CDR1 and CDR2 are MDHEN and SYDVKM. CDR3 nucleotide sequence: TGTGCCAGCAGTTTATCGGACAGGGATGATACGCAGTATTTT. Encoded protein: CASSLSDRDDTQYF. The whole variable domain, filled in from reference TRBV28 and TRBJ2-3, reads DVKVTQSSRYLVKRTGEKVFLECVQDMDHENMFWYRQDPGLGLRLIYFSYDVKMKEKGDIPEGYSVSREKKERFSLILESASTNQTSMYLCASSLSDRDDTQYFGPGTRLTVL.

For this clone: The sample carries other DNA sequences with the same CDR3. The J gene is TRBJ1-5, the V gene TRBV2; D gene ambiguous. The germline gives CDR1 SNHLY, CDR2 FYNNEI. V was shortened by 6 bases and J by 6 bases, with 21 bases between the two germline ends. This CDR3 has 16 amino acids. In nucleotides, the CDR3 is TGTGCCAGCAGCGTGATTGAGACATTGATAATTCAGCCCCAGCATTTT. The encoded protein is CASSVIETLIIQPQHF.

Written as DNA, the CDR3 is TGTGCCAGCAGTTACTCCCAATTGACAGTCACTGAAGCTTTCTTT. Encoded protein: CASSYSQLTVTEAFF. The chain combines TRBV6-6 with TRBJ1-1, with D maybe TRBD1 (5 bases). This CDR3 is built from 15 residues. Germline assignment: CDR1 MNHNY and CDR2 SVGAGI (reference sequence). Trimming left V 0 bases short and J 4 bases short, with 12 bases between.

The chain has TRBV20-1 and TRBJ2-7; unclear D gene. Germline V gene sequence: CDR1 DFQATT, CDR2 SNEGSKA (reference sequence). The length of the CDR3 is 11 residues. V lost 5 bases, J lost 5 bases, and 10 bases lay in between. This CDR3 reads CSAARIHEQYF. CDR3 DNA: TGCAGTGCTGCTAGAATTCACGAGCAGTACTTC.

V gene TRBV15 combines with J gene TRBJ2-7, with D possibly matching TRBD2 (6 bases). Trimming pared 5 bases from V and 3 bases from J, leaving 23 bases between. The CDR3 consists of 17 residues. Looked up from germline, CDR1 is LNHNV and CDR2 is YYDKDF (reference sequence). The CDR3 sequence: CATSVGRGTSDCYEQYF. The CDR3 nucleotides are TGTGCCACCAGCGTAGGGCGCGGGACCTCCGATTGCTACGAGCAGTACTTC.

The J gene is TRBJ2-5, the V gene TRBV28, with TRBD2 identical over 9 bases. The CDR3 extends over 15 amino acids. V was clipped by 5 bases and J by 4 bases; unmatched bases: 8. From germline, CDR1 is MDHEN and CDR2 SYDVKM. The DNA for the CDR3 is TGTGCCAGCAGTCTGCGGGGGGGGCGGGGAGAGACCCAGTACTTC. Translating gives CASSLRGGRGETQYF.

J is TRBJ1-1 and V is TRBV28; weak D call: TRBD1 (6 bases). Germline V gene data show CDR1 as MDHEN and CDR2 as SYDVKM. The CDR3 has 14 amino acids. Trimming stripped 2 bases from V and 0 bases from J, with 7 bases between. The CDR3 DNA sequence: TGTGCCAGCAGTTTAGCAGGGGTGAACACTGAAGCTTTCTTT. Translating it yields CASSLAGVNTEAFF.

The chain couples TRBV4-1 to TRBJ2-7, with D possibly TRBD1 on 5 matching bases. CDR1 is MGHRA, CDR2 YSYEKL, per germline. The length of the CDR3 is 15 residues. With 0 bases removed from V and 6 bases from J, the gap between germline ends came to 15 bases. The chain's CDR3 is CASSQDARELGEQYF. The CDR3 region has the DNA TGCGCCAGCAGCCAAGACGCCAGGGAATTGGGCGAGCAGTACTTC.

V gene TRBV19 combines with J gene TRBJ2-3, with 14 bases aligning to TRBD2. The CDR3 is 17 residues long. The V gene end was trimmed by 5 bases and the J gene end by 6 bases; junction bases not matched to a gene: 10. Germline V gene data show CDR1 as LNHDA and CDR2 as SQIVND (reference sequence). This chain's CDR3 is CASSSPGLAGVRDTQYF. CDR3 in DNA: TGTGCCAGTAGTTCACCGGGACTAGCGGGGGTAAGGGATACGCAGTATTTT.

DNA of the CDR3: TGTGCCAGCAGTGGGGGTCTAGCGGGGGGGCGGAGGAAGACCCAGTACTTC. It yields the protein CASSGGLAGGRRKTQYF. This chain links TRBV27 with TRBJ2-5; 12 nucleotides align to TRBD2. V lost 5 bases to trimming and J lost 6 bases; unmatched junction nucleotides: 13. Per germline, CDR1 MNHEY and CDR2 SMNVEV (reference sequence). This CDR3 comprises 17 residues.

The chain uses TRBV5-1 and TRBJ2-2, with D perhaps TRBD1 (5 bases). V lost 4 bases and J lost 5, with 18 bases in between. The CDR3 loop spans 16 amino acids. Per the germline V gene, CDR1 is SGHRS and CDR2 is YFSETQ. Written as DNA, the CDR3 is TGCGCCAGCAGCGTAAGACAGAGCCCGAGGACCGGGGAGCTGTTTTTT. Its translation: CASSVRQSPRTGELFF.

V is TRBV28 and J is TRBJ2-7; 7 bases are shared with TRBD1. V shed 10 bases, J shed 3 bases, and the junction held 9 bases outside the gene matches. Germline CDR1 is MDHEN and CDR2 is SYDVKM. This CDR3 has 13 residues. The CDR3 reads CATLTGPFYEQYF. The CDR3 nucleotides are TGTGCCACCTTGACAGGGCCGTTCTACGAGCAGTACTTC.

V and J are TRBV6-5 and TRBJ2-4, with D possibly TRBD2 on 6 matching bases. This CDR3 spans 16 amino acids. V shed 4 bases and J shed 1 base, with 14 bases lying between them. The germline V gene encodes CDR1 MNHEY and CDR2 SVGAGI. CDR3 coding DNA: TGTGCCAGCAGTTCCCGGGCGGGGTGGGCCAAAAACATTCAGTACTTC. Residues: CASSSRAGWAKNIQYF.

The chain is built from TRBV5-4 and TRBJ1-1; perhaps TRBD1 as D (5 bases). Trimming took off 4 bases at V and 0 bases at J, with 13 bases between the two ends. The CDR3 covers 15 residues. The V gene's germline CDR1 is SGHNT and CDR2 YYREEE (reference sequence). DNA for the CDR3: TGTGCCAGCAGCCGGGGACGGGGGGTGAACACTGAAGCTTTCTTT. The encoded protein is CASSRGRGVNTEAFF.

V gene TRBV5-4 combines with J gene TRBJ1-2; 11 bases fit TRBD1. The CDR3 runs to 14 residues. The trim removed 4 bases at V and 9 bases at J, leaving 8 bases unmatched. Germline V lookup: CDR1 SGHNT, CDR2 YYREEE (reference sequence). The chain's CDR3 is CASSTGTGGFSYTF. In DNA form, the CDR3 reads TGTGCCAGCAGCACCGGGACAGGGGGTTTTAGCTACACCTTC.

The J gene is TRBJ1-2, the V gene TRBV30, with D hard to call. The V gene's germline CDR1 is GTSNPN and CDR2 SVGIG (reference sequence). V lost 2 bases and J 3 bases, leaving 22 bases between the germline ends. The CDR3 runs 17 residues. The CDR3 protein is CAWSSSGLVKHHYGYTF. The DNA of the CDR3 is TGTGCCTGGAGTTCCAGCGGACTCGTAAAGCATCACTATGGCTACACCTTC.

The J gene is TRBJ2-1, the V gene TRBV9, with 9 bases aligning to TRBD2. J lost 9 bases, V lost 0 bases, and 4 bases had no gene match. This CDR3 region has 14 residues. Looked up from germline, CDR1 is SGDLS and CDR2 is YYNGEE. The CDR3 nucleotides read TGTGCCAGCAGCGTAGGAGGACTAGCGTTTGAGCAGTTCTTC. This codes for CASSVGGLAFEQFF. Looking up the rest from reference TRBV9 and TRBJ2-1 gives the full variable domain: DSGVTQTPKHLITATGQRVTLRCSPRSGDLSVYWYQQSLDQGLQFLIQYYNGEERAKGNILERFSAQQFPDLHSELNLSSLELGDSALYFCASSVGGLAFEQFFGPGTRLTVL.

This rearrangement joins TRBV5-1 to TRBJ2-7; D is undetermined. The CDR3 covers 14 residues. The germline V and J ends were trimmed by 5 bases and 1 base, with 13 bases remaining between them. In germline, CDR1 is SGHRS, CDR2 YFSETQ. The CDR3 reads CASRGTAGSYEQYF. The DNA for the CDR3 is TGCGCCAGCAGGGGCACGGCAGGTTCCTACGAGCAGTACTTC.

This clone occurred a few times. CDR3 in DNA: TGTGCCAGCAGTTTAAGGGGCAGAAGCGCAACTAATGAAAAACTGTTTTTT. Its protein is CASSLRGRSATNEKLFF. The genes are TRBV28 and TRBJ1-4, with TRBD1 as a possible D gene (5 bases). Germline assignment: CDR1 MDHEN and CDR2 SYDVKM. The CDR3 spans 17 residues. V was trimmed by 2 bases and J by 0 bases, leaving 13 bases between them.

V gene TRBV10-3 combines with J gene TRBJ2-7; TRBD1 matches at 8 bases. V was clipped by 4 bases and J by 2 bases; unmatched bases: 4. The CDR3 contains 14 residues. Germline lookup yields CDR1 ENHRY and CDR2 SYGVKD. CDR3 sequence (DNA): TGTGCCATCAGTGGTGACAGGGGACCCTACGAGCAGTACTTC. Its translation is CAISGDRGPYEQYF.

The rearrangement links TRBV19 to TRBJ1-1, with D perhaps matching TRBD1 (5 bases). CDR3 length equals 13 residues. Trimming shortened V by 5 bases and J by 4 bases, and 11 bases separated the two germline ends. CDR1 is LNHDA, CDR2 SQIVND, per germline (reference sequence). The chain's CDR3 is CASSGAGFTEAFF. CDR3 DNA sequence: TGTGCCAGTAGTGGCGCAGGGTTCACTGAAGCTTTCTTT.